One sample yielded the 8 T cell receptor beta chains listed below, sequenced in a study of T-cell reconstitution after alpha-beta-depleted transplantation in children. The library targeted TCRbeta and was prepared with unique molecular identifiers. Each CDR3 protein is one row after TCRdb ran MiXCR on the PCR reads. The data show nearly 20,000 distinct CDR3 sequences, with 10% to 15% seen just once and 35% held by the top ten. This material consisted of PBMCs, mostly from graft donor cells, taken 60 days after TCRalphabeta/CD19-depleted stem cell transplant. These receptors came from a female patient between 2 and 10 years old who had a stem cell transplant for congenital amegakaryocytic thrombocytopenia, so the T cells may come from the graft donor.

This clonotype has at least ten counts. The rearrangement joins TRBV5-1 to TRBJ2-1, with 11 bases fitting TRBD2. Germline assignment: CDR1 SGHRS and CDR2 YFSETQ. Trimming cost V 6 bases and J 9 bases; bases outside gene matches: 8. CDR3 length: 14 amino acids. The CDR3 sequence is CASIAGGPGGEQFF. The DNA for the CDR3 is TGCGCCAGCATAGCGGGAGGGCCTGGGGGTGAGCAGTTCTTC.

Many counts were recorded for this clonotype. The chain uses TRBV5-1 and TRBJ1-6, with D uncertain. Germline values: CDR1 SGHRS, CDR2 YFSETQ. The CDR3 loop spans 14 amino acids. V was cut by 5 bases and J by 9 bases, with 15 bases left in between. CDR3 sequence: CASSLDKSGSPLHF. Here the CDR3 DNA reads TGCGCCAGCAGTCTCGACAAGAGTGGTTCACCCCTCCACTTT.

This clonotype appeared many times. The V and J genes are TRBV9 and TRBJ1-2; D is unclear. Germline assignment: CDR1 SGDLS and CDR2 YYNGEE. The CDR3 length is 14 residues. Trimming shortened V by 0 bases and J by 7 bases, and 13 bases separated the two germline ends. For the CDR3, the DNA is TGTGCCAGCAGCGTAGGAGGTGGGAAGTTTGGCTACACCTTC. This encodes CASSVGGGKFGYTF.

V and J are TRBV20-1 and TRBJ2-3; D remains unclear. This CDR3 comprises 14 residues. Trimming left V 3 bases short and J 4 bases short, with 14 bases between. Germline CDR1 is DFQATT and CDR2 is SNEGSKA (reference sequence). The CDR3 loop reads CSASLENRPDTQYF. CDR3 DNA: TGCAGTGCTAGTTTGGAGAATAGGCCAGATACGCAGTATTTT.

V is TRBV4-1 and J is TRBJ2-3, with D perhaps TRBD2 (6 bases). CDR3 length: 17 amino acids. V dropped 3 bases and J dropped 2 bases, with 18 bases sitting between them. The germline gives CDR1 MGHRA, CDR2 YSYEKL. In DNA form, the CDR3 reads TGCGCCAGCAGCCACGCCTACCGGGAGAGAACCACAGATACGCAGTATTTT. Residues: CASSHAYRERTTDTQYF.

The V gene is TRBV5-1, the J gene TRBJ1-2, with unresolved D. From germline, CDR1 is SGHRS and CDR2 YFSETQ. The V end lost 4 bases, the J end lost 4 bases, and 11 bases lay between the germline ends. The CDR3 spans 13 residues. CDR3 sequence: CASSPPTGYGYTF. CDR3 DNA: TGCGCCAGCAGCCCTCCGACCGGCTATGGCTACACCTTC. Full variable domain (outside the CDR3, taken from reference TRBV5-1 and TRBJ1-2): KAGVTQTPRYLIKTRGQQVTLSCSPISGHRSVSWYQQTPGQGLQFLFEYFSETQRNKGNFPGRFSGRQFSNSRSEMNVSTLELGDSALYLCASSPPTGYGYTFGSGTRLTVV.

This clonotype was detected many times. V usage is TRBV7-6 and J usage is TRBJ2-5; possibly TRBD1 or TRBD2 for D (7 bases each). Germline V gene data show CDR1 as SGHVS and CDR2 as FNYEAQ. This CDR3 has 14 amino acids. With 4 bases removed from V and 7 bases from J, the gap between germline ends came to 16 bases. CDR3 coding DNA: TGTGCCAGCAGCTGGGGACAGAGGGGGGGGACCCAGTACTTC. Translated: CASSWGQRGGTQYF.

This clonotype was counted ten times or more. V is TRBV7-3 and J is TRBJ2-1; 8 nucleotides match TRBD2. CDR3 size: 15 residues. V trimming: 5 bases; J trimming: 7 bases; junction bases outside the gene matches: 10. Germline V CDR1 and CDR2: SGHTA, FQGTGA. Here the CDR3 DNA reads TGTGCCAGCAGCCCCGGGGTAGCGGGACCAAATGAGCAGTTCTTC. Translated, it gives CASSPGVAGPNEQFF.